This T cell receptor beta chain was recovered during a study of cytomegalovirus exposure and HLA in healthy donors. Study-wide points: Prediction of most subjects' HLA-A and HLA-B alleles by TCR beta sequences was reportedly accurate. About 87% or about 30% of the time was how often most TCR beta V segments were productive, according to an earlier analysis.

The study sampled nominally healthy donors, though unrecorded immune exposures were likely. The PCR made use of 60 Vbeta and 13 Jbeta primers. Sequenced by immunoSEQ multiplex PCR; TCRdb stores in-frame clones only, minus some. The sample consists of approximately 150,000 clones, roughly 79% of them appearing once. This clone came up many times. What it binds is unknown. Trimming left V 0 bases short and J 2 bases short, with 10 bases between. This CDR3 has 15 amino acids. The V gene's germline CDR1 is SEHNR and CDR2 FQNEAQ (reference sequence). This TCR derives from a man between 35 and 55 years old in good health and CMV-seronegative. Specimen: PBMCs. The V call is TRBV7-9, the J call TRBJ1-2; a weak D match, TRBD1 (5 bases). In nucleotides, the CDR3 is TGTGCCAGCAGCTTAGCGCTAGACAGCAACTATGGCTACACCTTC. The encoded protein is CASSLALDSNYGYTF.